This TCR beta chain derives from a study of metastatic and nonmetastatic thyroid tumors. On the study more broadly: Both malignant and benign thyroid patients supplied peripheral blood and tumor or nodule tissue samples, across which the repertoires of these patients were then compared.

Findings and limits, study-wide: When malignant thyroid tumors were compared with benign nodules, TCR beta diversity was reportedly significantly higher in the malignant tumors. This held in both blood and tumor samples.

In the original workflow: The study's classifier, a distant-metastasis tool for papillary thyroid cancer, was built using CDR3 differences across clinicopathological groups. With MiXCR, TCRdb called clones anew from the PCR reads. TCRdb's processing, not the authors' own work, is the source of the V and J calls. The sample contains around 19,000 clones, 25% to 30% of which appear only once. All patients were treatment-naive before thyroid surgery. With respect to this clone: Its target is unknown.

Germline-derived CDR1 and CDR2 are MGHRA and YSYEKL. V dropped 1 base and J dropped 4; count of bases not matched to a gene: 3. This CDR3 is built from 17 residues. Material: tumor tissue. The clonotype comes from a male donor with papillary thyroid cancer or a benign thyroid nodule (not recorded which). Some clones in this sample may be carry-over from other donors' samples. The J gene is TRBJ2-1, the V gene TRBV4-1; TRBD2 matches 14 bases. CDR3: CASSQGLAGGPYNEQFF. CDR3 DNA: TGCGCCAGCAGCCAAGGACTAGCGGGGGGGCCATACAATGAGCAGTTCTTC.